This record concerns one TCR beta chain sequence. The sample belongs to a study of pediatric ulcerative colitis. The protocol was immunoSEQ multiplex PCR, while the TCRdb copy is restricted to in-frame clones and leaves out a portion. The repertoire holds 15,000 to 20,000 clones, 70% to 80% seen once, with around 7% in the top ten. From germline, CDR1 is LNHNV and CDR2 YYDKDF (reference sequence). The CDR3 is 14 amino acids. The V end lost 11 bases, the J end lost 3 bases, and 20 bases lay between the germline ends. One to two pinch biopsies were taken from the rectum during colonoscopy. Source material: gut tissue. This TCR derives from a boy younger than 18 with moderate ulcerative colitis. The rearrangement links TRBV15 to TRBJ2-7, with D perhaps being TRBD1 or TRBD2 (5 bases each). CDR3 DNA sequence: TGTGCCTCTCGTCGGGACCGCTCTATCTACGAGCAGTACTTC. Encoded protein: CASRRDRSIYEQYF.